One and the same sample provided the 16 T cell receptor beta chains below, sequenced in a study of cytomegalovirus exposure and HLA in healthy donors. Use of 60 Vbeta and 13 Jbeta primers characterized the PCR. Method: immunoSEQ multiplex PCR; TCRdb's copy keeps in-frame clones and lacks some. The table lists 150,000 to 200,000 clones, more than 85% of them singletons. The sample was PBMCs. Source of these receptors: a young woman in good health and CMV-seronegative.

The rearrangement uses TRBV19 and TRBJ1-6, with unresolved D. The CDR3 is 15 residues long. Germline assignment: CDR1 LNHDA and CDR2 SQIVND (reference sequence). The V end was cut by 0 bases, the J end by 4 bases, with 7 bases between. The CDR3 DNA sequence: TGTGCCAGTAGTATAGAGGAGGGATATAATTCACCCCTCCACTTT. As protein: CASSIEEGYNSPLHF.

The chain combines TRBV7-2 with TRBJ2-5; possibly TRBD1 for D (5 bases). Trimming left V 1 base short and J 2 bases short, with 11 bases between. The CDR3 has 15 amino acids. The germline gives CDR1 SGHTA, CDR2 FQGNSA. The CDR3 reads CASSLGQTRQETQYF. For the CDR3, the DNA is TGTGCCAGCAGCTTAGGACAGACCAGACAAGAGACCCAGTACTTC.

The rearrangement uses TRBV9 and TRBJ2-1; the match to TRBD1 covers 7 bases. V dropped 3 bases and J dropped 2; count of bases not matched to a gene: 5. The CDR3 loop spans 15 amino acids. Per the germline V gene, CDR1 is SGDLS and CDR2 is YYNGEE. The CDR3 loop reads CASSAAGTAYNEQFF. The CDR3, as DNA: TGTGCCAGCAGCGCCGCCGGGACAGCCTACAATGAGCAGTTCTTC.

The chain's CDR3 is CASSLRGNQPQHF. The CDR3 DNA sequence: TGTGCCAGCAGCTTAAGGGGGAATCAGCCCCAGCATTTT. This sequence joins TRBV5-5 and TRBJ1-5; D might be TRBD1 (6 bases). V was cut by 2 bases and J by 4 bases, with 7 bases left in between. Germline V gene data show CDR1 as SGHKS and CDR2 as YYEKEE (reference sequence). The CDR3 contains 13 residues.

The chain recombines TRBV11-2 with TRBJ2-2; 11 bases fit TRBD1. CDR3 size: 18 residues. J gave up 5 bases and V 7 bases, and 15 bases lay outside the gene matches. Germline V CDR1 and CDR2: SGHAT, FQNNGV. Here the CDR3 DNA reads TGTGCCAGCATCGAAACCCGGGGGGGGACAGGGGGGACCGGGGAGCTGTTTTTT. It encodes CASIETRGGTGGTGELFF. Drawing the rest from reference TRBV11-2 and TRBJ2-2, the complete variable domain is EAGVAQSPRYKIIEKRQSVAFWCNPISGHATLYWYQQILGQGPKLLIQFQNNGVVDDSQLPKDRFSAERLKGVDSTLKIQPAKLEDSAVYLCASIETRGGTGGTGELFFGEGSRLTVL.

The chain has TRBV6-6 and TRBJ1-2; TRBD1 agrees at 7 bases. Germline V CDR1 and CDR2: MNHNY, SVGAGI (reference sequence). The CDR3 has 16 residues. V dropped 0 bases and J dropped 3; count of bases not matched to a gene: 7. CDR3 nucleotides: TGTGCCAGCAGTTACTCGACAGGGCCGAGCCACTATGGCTACACCTTC. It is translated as CASSYSTGPSHYGYTF.

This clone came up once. CDR3 residues: CASSDSTHWTESGYTF. CDR3 DNA sequence: TGTGCCAGCAGTGACTCCACGCATTGGACAGAATCTGGCTACACCTTC. The chain joins TRBV6-4 to TRBJ1-2; maybe TRBD1 (6 bases). The CDR3 has 16 residues. Germline lookup yields CDR1 MRHNA and CDR2 SNTAGT. The V end was cut by 0 bases, the J end by 7 bases, with 18 bases between.

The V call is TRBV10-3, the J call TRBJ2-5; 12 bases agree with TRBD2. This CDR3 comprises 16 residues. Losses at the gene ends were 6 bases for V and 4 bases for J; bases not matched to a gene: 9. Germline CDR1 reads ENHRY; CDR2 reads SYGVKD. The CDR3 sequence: CAISRTSGAGGETQYF. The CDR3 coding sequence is TGTGCCATCAGCCGGACTAGCGGGGCAGGAGGAGAGACCCAGTACTTC.

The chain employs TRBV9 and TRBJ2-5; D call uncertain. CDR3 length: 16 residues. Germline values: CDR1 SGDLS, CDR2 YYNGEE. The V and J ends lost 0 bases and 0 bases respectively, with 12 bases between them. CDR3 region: CASSVGAGSYQETQYF. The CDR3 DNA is TGTGCCAGCAGCGTAGGAGCCGGGTCCTACCAAGAGACCCAGTACTTC.

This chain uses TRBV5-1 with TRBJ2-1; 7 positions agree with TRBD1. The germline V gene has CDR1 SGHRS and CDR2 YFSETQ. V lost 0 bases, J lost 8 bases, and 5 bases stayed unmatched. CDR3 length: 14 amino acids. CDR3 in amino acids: CASSLARGYDEQFF. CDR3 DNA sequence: TGCGCCAGCAGCTTGGCCAGGGGGTACGATGAGCAGTTCTTC.

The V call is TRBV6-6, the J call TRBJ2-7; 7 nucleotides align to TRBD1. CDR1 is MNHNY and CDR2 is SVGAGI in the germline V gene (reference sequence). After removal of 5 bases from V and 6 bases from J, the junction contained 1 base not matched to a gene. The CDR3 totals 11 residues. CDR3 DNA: TGTGCCAGCAGTGACAGGGTCGAGCAGTACTTC. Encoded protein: CASSDRVEQYF.

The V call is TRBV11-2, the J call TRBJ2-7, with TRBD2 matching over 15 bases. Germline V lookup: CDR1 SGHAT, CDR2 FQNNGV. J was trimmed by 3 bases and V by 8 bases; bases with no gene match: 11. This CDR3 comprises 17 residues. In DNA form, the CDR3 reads TGTGCCAGCTTCGGACTAGCGGGAGGGAAAGGAAACTACGAGCAGTACTTC. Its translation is CASFGLAGGKGNYEQYF.

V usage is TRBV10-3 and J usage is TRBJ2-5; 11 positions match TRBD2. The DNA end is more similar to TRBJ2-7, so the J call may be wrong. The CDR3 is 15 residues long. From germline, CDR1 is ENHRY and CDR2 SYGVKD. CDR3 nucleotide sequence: TGTGCCATCAGCTCCTCGGGACTAGCGGAGTACGAGCAGTACTTC. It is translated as CAISSSGLAEYEQYF.

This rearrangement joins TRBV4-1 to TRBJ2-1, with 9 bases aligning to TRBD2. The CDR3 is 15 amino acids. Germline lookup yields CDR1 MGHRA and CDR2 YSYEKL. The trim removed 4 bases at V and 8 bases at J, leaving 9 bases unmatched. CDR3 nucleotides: TGCGCCAGCAGCCCCCGCCTAGCGGGGTGGGATGAGCAGTTCTTC. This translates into CASSPRLAGWDEQFF.

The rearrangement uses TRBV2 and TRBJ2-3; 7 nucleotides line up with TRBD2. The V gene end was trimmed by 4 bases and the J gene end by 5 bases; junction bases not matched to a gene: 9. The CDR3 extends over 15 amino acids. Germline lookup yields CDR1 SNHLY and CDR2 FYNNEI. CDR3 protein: CASSVWLGGEDTQYF. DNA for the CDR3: TGTGCCAGCAGTGTATGGTTGGGAGGGGAAGATACGCAGTATTTT.

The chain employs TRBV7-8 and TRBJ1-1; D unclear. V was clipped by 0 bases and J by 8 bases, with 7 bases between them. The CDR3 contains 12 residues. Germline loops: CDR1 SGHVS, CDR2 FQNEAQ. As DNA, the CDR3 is TGTGCCAGCAGCTTAGCAGGAGGAGAAGCTTTCTTT. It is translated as CASSLAGGEAFF. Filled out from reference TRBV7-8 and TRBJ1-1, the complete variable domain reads GAGVSQSPRYKVAKRGQDVALRCDPISGHVSLFWYQQALGQGPEFLTYFQNEAQLDKSGLPSDRFFAERPEGSVSTLKIQRTQQEDSAVYLCASSLAGGEAFFGQGTRLTVV.